This TCR beta chain appears in the sequencing data of a study of cytomegalovirus exposure and HLA in healthy donors. CDR3 length equals 16 residues. V dropped 0 bases and J dropped 4; count of bases not matched to a gene: 7. Germline V gene sequence: CDR1 MNHNY, CDR2 SVGAGI (reference sequence). Vbeta (60) and Jbeta (13) primers were used in the PCR. Clones were sequenced by immunoSEQ multiplex PCR, and TCRdb holds only the in-frame ones, with some missing. The sample consists of 150,000 to 190,000 clones, approximately 81% of them appearing once. The sample holds one count of this clone. This clonotype was sampled from a man aged 18 to 30 in good health and CMV-seronegative. The sample was PBMCs. The rearrangement links TRBV6-6 to TRBJ2-7; TRBD2 matches 9 bases. The CDR3 DNA follows: TGTGCCAGCAGTTACTCGGCGGGAGGGGGAGGTTACGAGCAGTACTTC. Its translation is CASSYSAGGGGYEQYF.